The T cell receptor beta chain described here comes from a study of molecular identifiers for immune sequencing clone quantification. TCRdb re-called the PCR reads with MiXCR, one entry per CDR3 protein. The repertoire holds some 580,000 distinct CDR3 sequences, about 25% seen once, with 0.7% to 0.95% in the top ten. This clonotype has a count of ten or more. Its target is unknown. Germline CDR1 and CDR2: SEHNR and FQNEAQ (reference sequence). Germline trimming cut 5 bases from V and 0 bases from J; bases unmatched to any gene: 8. The CDR3 extends over 17 amino acids. Overall study results and limits: Whereas naive cells kept under 1% of molecules in clones above 20 RNA copies, such clones held over 99% in effectors.

This TCR was sampled from a human donor in good health. Some libraries in this study had Jurkat cell RNA spiked in. Sequenced: naive CD8+ T cells from blood, with Jurkat cell RNA spiked in. Subset denoted: FACS-sorted CD8+CD4-CCR7+CD45RA+ naive T cells. The chain carries TRBV7-9 and TRBJ2-5; 11 bases line up with TRBD1. The CDR3 is CASSPTRDRGNQETQYF. As DNA, the CDR3 is TGTGCCAGCAGCCCGACAAGGGACAGGGGGAACCAAGAGACCCAGTACTTC.